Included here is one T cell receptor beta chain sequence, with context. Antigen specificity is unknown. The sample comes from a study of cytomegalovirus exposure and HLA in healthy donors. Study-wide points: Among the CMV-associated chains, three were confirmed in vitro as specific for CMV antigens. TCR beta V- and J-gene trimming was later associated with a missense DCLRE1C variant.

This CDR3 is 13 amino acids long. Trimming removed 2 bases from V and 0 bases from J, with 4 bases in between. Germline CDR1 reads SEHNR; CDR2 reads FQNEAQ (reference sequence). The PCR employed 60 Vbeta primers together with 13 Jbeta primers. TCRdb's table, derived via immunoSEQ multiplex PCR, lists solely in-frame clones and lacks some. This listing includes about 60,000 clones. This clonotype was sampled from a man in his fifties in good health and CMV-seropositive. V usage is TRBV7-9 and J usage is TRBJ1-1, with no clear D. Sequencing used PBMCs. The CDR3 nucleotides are TGTGCCAGCAGCTTAAGCCTGAACACTGAAGCTTTCTTT. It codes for CASSLSLNTEAFF. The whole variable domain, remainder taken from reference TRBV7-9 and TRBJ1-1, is DTGVSQNPRHKITKRGQNVTFRCDPISEHNRLYWYRQTLGQGPEFLTYFQNEAQLEKSRLLSDRFSAERPKGSFSTLEIQRTEQGDSAMYLCASSLSLNTEAFFGQGTRLTVV.